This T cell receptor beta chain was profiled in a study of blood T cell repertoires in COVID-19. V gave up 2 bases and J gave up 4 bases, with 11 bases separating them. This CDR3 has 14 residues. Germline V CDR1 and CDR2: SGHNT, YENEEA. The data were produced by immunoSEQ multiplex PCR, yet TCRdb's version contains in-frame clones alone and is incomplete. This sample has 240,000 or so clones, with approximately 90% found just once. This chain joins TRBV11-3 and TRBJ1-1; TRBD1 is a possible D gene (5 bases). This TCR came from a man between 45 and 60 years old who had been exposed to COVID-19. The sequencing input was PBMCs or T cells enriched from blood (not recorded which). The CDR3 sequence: CASSLSGGSTEAFF. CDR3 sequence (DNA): TGTGCCAGCAGCTTATCCGGGGGGAGCACTGAAGCTTTCTTT. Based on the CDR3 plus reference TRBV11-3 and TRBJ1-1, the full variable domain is EAGVVQSPRYKIIEKKQPVAFWCNPISGHNTLYWYLQNLGQGPELLIRYENEEAVDDSQLPKDRFSAERLKGVDSTLKIQPAELGDSAVYLCASSLSGGSTEAFFGQGTRLTVV.